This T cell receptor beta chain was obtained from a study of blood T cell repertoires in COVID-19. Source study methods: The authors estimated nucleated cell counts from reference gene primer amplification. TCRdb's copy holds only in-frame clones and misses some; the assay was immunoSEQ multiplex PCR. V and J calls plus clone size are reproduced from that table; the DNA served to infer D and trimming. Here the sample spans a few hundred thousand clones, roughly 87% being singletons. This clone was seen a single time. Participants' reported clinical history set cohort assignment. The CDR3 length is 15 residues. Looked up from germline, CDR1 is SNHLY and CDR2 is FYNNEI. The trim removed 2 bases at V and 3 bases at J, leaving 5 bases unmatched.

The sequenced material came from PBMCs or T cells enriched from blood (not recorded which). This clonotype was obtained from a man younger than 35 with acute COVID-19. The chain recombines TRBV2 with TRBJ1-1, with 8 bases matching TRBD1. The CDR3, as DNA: TGTGCCAGCAGTGAACAGGGGGCGAGGTACACTGAAGCTTTCTTT. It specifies CASSEQGARYTEAFF.